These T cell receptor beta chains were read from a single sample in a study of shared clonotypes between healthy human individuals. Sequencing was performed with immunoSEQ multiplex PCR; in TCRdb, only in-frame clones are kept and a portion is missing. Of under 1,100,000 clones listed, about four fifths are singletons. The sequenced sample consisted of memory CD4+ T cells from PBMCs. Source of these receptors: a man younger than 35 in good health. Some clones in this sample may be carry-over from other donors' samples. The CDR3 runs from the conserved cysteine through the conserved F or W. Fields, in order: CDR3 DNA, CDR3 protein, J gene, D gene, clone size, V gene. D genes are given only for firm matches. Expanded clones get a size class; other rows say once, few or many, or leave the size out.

TGTGCCAGCAGCTTAGGGCAGGGAGGGAACATTCAGTACTTC CASSLGQGGNIQYF TRBJ2-4 TRBD2 few TRBV7-8
TGTGCCAGCAGCGGAGGAACCATTAGGAGCACAGATACGCAGTATTTT CASSGGTIRSTDTQYF TRBJ2-3 NA once TRBV5-4
TGTGCCAGCAGTCCTCCTTGGACAGGACGGATTAACACTGAAGCTTTCTTT CASSPPWTGRINTEAFF TRBJ1-1 TRBD1 NA TRBV28
TGTGCCAGCAGCGGTAGCGGGAGGACCTCCTACGAGCAGTACTTC CASSGSGRTSYEQYF TRBJ2-7 TRBD2 NA TRBV28
TGCAGCGTGAGAGTAGGGACCAGAAACACCATATATTTT CSVRVGTRNTIYF TRBJ1-3 NA few TRBV29-1
TGTGCCAGCTCAGACAGGGGGCAAGAGACCCAGTACTTC CASSDRGQETQYF TRBJ2-5 TRBD1 few TRBV18
TGTGCCAGCAGCCAAGTCGAGCGGGTGTATTTT CASSQVERVYF TRBJ2-3 NA NA TRBV14
TGCGCCAGCAGCCAAGAGCGTGGAGCATTT CASSQERGAF TRBJ1-1 NA NA TRBV4-3
TGTGCCAGCAGCTTATCGGCTAGCGGGATCACCCAGTACTTC CASSLSASGITQYF TRBJ2-5 TRBD2 NA TRBV11-2
TGCGCCAGCAGCCAAAGTCCGGCTGAAAAACTGTTTTTT CASSQSPAEKLFF TRBJ1-4 NA NA TRBV4-1
TGCGCCAGCAGCTTGGGAACGGCAGGGTGGGAAAAACTGTTTTTT CASSLGTAGWEKLFF TRBJ1-4 NA NA TRBV5-1
TGTGCCAGCAGCGTCGGACAAAGCTCCTACGAGCAGTACTTC CASSVGQSSYEQYF TRBJ2-7 NA NA TRBV11-3
TGCGCCAGCAGCTTCACAGCCACAGATACGCAGTATTTT CASSFTATDTQYF TRBJ2-3 NA NA TRBV5-1
TGTGCCAGCAGCCGATACGTCCAGGGTGGTGTGAACACTGAAGCTTTCTTT CASSRYVQGGVNTEAFF TRBJ1-1 NA NA TRBV4-2
TGTGCCAGCAGCCCAAGCGACAGCTACGAGCAGTACTTC CASSPSDSYEQYF TRBJ2-7 NA NA TRBV7-7
TGTGCCAGCTCGGCAGCCACCGGGGAGCTGTTTTTT CASSAATGELFF TRBJ2-2 NA many TRBV7-9
TGCGCCAGCAGTTTTTTAGCCCCGGGAGGGGCGGATACGCAGTATTTT CASSFLAPGGADTQYF TRBJ2-3 TRBD2 NA TRBV5-1
TGTGCCAGCAGATTAAGGGGGCAGGGGAATTCCCAGCATTTT CASRLRGQGNSQHF TRBJ1-5 TRBD1 NA TRBV6-1
TGTGCCAGCAGTTGGGTCGGGGGTTTCCAAAACCCGCCCCAGCATTTT CASSWVGGFQNPPQHF TRBJ1-5 NA NA TRBV28
TGTGCCAGCAGCCGACCAGGACAGGGTAACTATGGCTACACCTTC CASSRPGQGNYGYTF TRBJ1-2 TRBD1 NA TRBV5-6
TGTGCCAGCAGCGTAGTGGGAACACAAGAGACCCAGTACTTC CASSVVGTQETQYF TRBJ2-5 NA NA TRBV9
TGTGCCAGCAGTGATTCTTTAGCGTACACAGATACGCAGTATTTT CASSDSLAYTDTQYF TRBJ2-3 NA NA TRBV25-1
TGTGCCAGCAGCTCCCCGGGGAGCGGGCGAGCGGGAGAAGAGACCCAGTACTTC CASSSPGSGRAGEETQYF TRBJ2-5 TRBD2 NA TRBV5-6
TGTGCCAGCCGTACGTCCTATACCTACGAGCAGTACTTC CASRTSYTYEQYF TRBJ2-7 NA once TRBV28
TGTGCCAGCAGCCACAGGGGAGGCGGAAACACCATATATTTT CASSHRGGGNTIYF TRBJ1-3 TRBD1 once TRBV13
TGTGCCAGCAGAGGAGGACACTCCAGGGTGGGCGAGCAGTACTTC CASRGGHSRVGEQYF TRBJ2-7 NA NA TRBV7-2